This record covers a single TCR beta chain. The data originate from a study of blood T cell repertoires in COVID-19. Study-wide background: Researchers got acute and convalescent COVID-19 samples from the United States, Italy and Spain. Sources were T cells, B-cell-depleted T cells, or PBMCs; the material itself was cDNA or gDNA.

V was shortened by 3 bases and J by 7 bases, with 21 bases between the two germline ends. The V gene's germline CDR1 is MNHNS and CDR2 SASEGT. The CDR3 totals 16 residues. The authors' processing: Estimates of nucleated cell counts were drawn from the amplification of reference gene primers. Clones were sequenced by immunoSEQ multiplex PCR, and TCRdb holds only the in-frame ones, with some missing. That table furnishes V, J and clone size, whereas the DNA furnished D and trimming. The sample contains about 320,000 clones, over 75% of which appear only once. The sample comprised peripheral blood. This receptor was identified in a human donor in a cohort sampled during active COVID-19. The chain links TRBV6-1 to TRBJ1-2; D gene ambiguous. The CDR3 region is CASSEVAALSSGGYTF. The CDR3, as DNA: TGTGCCAGCAGTGAGGTTGCAGCCCTCTCCTCGGGTGGCTACACCTTC.